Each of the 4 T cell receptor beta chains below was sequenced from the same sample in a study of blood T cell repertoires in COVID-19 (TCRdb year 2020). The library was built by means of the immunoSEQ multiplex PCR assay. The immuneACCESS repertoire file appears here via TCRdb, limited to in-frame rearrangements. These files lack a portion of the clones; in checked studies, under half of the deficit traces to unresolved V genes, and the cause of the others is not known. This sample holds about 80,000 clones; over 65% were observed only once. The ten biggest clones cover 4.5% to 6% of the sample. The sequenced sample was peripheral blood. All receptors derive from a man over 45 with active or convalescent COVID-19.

The CDR3 sequence is CASSSDIPSYEQYF. CDR3 nucleotides: TGCGCCAGCAGCTCGGACATTCCCTCCTACGAGCAGTACTTC. This rearrangement joins TRBV5-1 to TRBJ2-7; D is perhaps TRBD1 (5 bases). V lost 3 bases and J 0 bases, leaving 10 bases between the germline ends. The CDR3 length is 14 residues. The germline V gene has CDR1 SGHRS and CDR2 YFSETQ.

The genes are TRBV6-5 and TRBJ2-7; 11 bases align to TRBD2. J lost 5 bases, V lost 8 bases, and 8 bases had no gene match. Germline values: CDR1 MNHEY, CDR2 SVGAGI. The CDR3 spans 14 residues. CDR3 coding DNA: TGTGCCAGCGGTTTTAGCGGGGGGGCCAACGAGCAGTACTTC. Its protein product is CASGFSGGANEQYF.

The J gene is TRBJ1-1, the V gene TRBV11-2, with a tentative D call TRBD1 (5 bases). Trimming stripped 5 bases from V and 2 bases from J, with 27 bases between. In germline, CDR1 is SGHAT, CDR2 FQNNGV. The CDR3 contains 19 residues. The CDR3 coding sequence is TGTGCCAGCAGCGGGATACCCGGGTTTACATGGGGCTCTAACACTGAAGCTTTCTTT. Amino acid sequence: CASSGIPGFTWGSNTEAFF.

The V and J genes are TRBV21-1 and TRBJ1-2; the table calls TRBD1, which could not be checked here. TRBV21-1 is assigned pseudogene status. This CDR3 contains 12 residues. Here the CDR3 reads CASSKGQDGYTF. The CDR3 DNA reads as TGTGCCAGCAGCAAGGGACAGGATGGCTACACCTTC.